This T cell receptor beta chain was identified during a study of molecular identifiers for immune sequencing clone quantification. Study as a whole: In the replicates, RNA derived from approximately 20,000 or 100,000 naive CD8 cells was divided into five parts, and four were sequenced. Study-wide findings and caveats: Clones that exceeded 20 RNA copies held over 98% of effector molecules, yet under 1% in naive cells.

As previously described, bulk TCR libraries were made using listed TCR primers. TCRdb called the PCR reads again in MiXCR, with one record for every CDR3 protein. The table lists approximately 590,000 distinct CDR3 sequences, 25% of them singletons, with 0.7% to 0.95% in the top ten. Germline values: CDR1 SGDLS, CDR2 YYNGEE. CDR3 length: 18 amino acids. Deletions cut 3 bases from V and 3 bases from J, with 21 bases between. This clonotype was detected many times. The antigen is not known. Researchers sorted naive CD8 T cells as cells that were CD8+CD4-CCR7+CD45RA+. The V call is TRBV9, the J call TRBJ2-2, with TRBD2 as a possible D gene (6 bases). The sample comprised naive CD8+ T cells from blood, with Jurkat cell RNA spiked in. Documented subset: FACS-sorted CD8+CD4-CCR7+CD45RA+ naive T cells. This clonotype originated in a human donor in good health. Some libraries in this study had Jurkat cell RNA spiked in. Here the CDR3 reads CASSESPLTSFYTGELFF. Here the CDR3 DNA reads TGTGCCAGCAGCGAGTCCCCTCTGACTAGTTTTTACACCGGGGAGCTGTTTTTT.